This T cell receptor beta chain was sequenced in a study of T cell responses to AZD1222 COVID-19 vaccine. Study-wide points: Among AZD1222 vaccinees, only five to seven were seropositive at baseline. Along spike, vaccine-associated CD4 TCRs were found throughout, with dominance at 160-218 and 743-854. Repertoires in all cases were sampled only once the peak T cell response had passed.

Assay used: immunoSEQ multiplex PCR; TCRdb lists only in-frame clones, some missing. The profile shows more than 100,000 clones, approximately 89% of them singletons. Germline values: CDR1 SNHLY, CDR2 FYNNEI. CDR3 length: 16 amino acids. V gave up 7 bases and J gave up 3 bases; unmatched junction bases: 10. A note on this clone: Its antigen is not identified.

This sequence was found in an adult in good health. The sequencing here drew on peripheral blood, taken on day 0 of AZD1222 vaccination. This rearrangement joins TRBV2 to TRBJ1-4, with TRBD1 matching 8 bases. CDR3 region: CASTRQGILSNEKLFF. The CDR3 nucleotides are TGTGCCAGCACCAGACAGGGGATCCTTTCTAATGAAAAACTGTTTTTT.